This TCR beta chain was sequenced during a study of blood T cell repertoires in COVID-19. Study-level information: Acute-phase and convalescent COVID-19 samples originated in the United States, Italy and Spain. The cDNA or gDNA used as material had been derived from T cells, B-cell-depleted T cells, or PBMCs.

The length of the CDR3 is 13 residues. The V end lost 5 bases, the J end lost 4 bases, and 10 bases lay between the germline ends. Original handling: Amplifying reference gene primers gave estimates of nucleated cell counts. Clones were sequenced by immunoSEQ multiplex PCR, and TCRdb holds only the in-frame ones, with some missing. The V and J calls and clone size were taken over from that table, and D and trimming were inferred from the DNA. Of 30,000 or so clones listed, 86% were seen once; the top ten hold nearly 25%. This TCR was sampled from a human donor with active COVID-19. The donor label of this sample is uncertain. J is TRBJ2-3 and V is TRBV12-3 or TRBV12-4, with unresolved D. Material for sequencing was peripheral blood. CDR3 protein: CASSAEIADTQYF. The CDR3 bases are TGTGCCAGCAGTGCCGAGATCGCAGATACGCAGTATTTT.